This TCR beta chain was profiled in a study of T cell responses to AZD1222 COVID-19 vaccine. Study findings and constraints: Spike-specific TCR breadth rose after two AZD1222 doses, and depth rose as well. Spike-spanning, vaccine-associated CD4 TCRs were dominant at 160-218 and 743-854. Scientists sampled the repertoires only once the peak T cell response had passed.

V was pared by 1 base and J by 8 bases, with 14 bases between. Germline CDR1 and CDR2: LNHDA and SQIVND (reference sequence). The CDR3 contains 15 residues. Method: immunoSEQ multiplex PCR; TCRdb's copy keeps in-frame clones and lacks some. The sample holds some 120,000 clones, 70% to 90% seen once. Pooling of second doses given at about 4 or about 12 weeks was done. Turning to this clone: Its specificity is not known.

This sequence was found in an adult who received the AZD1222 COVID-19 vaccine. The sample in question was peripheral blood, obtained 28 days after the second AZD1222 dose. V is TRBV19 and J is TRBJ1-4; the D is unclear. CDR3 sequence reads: CASSIASPVGEKLFF. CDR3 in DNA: TGTGCCAGTAGTATAGCATCCCCCGTCGGGGAAAAACTGTTTTTT.